The 6 T cell receptor beta chains given below trace back to one sample, sequenced in a study of T cell responses to AZD1222 COVID-19 vaccine. The method was immunoSEQ multiplex PCR; TCRdb's version includes in-frame clones alone and lacks a portion of them. The data contain under 150,000 clones, about 90% of them singletons. Sequencing used peripheral blood, obtained on day 0 of MenACWY control vaccination. The origin of the receptors is an adult in good health.

The chain recombines TRBV11-2 with TRBJ2-1, with 10 positions matching TRBD2. Trimming took 5 bases from V and 6 from J; bases not matched to a gene: 10. The CDR3 has 16 amino acids. The V gene's germline CDR1 is SGHAT and CDR2 FQNNGV. CDR3 sequence reads: CASSRRGTSVFNEQFF. The CDR3 DNA is TGTGCCAGCAGCCGGCGGGGGACTAGCGTTTTCAATGAGCAGTTCTTC.

This clone has a single count. This chain joins TRBV2 and TRBJ1-2; D is ambiguous. The germline CDR1 and CDR2 sequences are SNHLY and FYNNEI. The CDR3 is 14 amino acids. Trimming removed 6 bases at V and 4 bases at J, with 15 bases between. The CDR3 here is CASRAGLTTYGYTF. DNA of the CDR3: TGTGCCAGCAGAGCGGGTCTCACGACCTATGGCTACACCTTC.

The rearrangement links TRBV27 to TRBJ1-6; D is possibly TRBD1 (6 bases). This CDR3 contains 15 residues. Deletions cut 6 bases from V and 7 bases from J, with 16 bases between. Germline lookup yields CDR1 MNHEY and CDR2 SMNVEV (reference sequence). The CDR3 DNA is TGTGCCAGCAGACCTTGGGGGCAGGCAAATTCACCCCTCCACTTT. It codes for CASRPWGQANSPLHF.

The rearrangement links TRBV6-5 to TRBJ1-3; D call uncertain. CDR1 is MNHEY and CDR2 is SVGAGI in the germline V gene. The CDR3 covers 16 residues. V lost 0 bases and J 0 bases, leaving 9 bases between the germline ends. In DNA, the CDR3 is TGTGCCAGCAGTTACTCGATGGTCTACTCTGGAAACACCATATATTTT. Residues: CASSYSMVYSGNTIYF.

This clone was counted many times. The rearrangement joins TRBV27 to TRBJ2-1; 7 bases are a match to TRBD1. Unmatched junction bases numbered 7, after V lost 2 bases and J lost 12 bases. The CDR3 consists of 13 residues. Germline CDR1 and CDR2: MNHEY and SMNVEV (reference sequence). The CDR3 loop reads CASSLADRARQFF. In DNA form, the CDR3 reads TGTGCCAGCAGTTTAGCTGACAGGGCGCGGCAGTTCTTC.

This clone was counted a single time. V is TRBV5-5 and J is TRBJ1-4; 9 positions match TRBD1. Trimming at V came to 0 bases and at J to 5 bases, leaving 2 bases not matched to a gene. CDR3 size: 15 residues. Per the germline V gene, CDR1 is SGHKS and CDR2 is YYEKEE (reference sequence). CDR3 bases: TGTGCCAGCAGCTTGGACAGGGGGCGGAATGAAAAACTGTTTTTT. Protein product: CASSLDRGRNEKLFF.